This record concerns one T cell receptor beta chain sequence. The specificity of this receptor is unknown. No much larger clonotype is one base removed from it; base qualities were not supplied. This sample was included in a study of CD8 T cells in Susac syndrome (dated by TCRdb to about 2019). Regarding the study in general: The study used repertoire sequencing to test whether antigen drove CD8+ T cell activation and differentiation in Susac syndrome. The paper as a whole reports these results and caveats: The number of individuals in the TCR sequencing and HLA analysis was recognized as being relatively small.

Peripheral blood CD8+ and CD4+ T cells from healthy donors, Susac syndrome patients and multiple sclerosis patients were profiled by high-throughput TCR beta sequencing. Healthy donors were included as age- and sex-matched controls. Bulk CD8+ and CD4+ T cells were purified by magnetic negative isolation, while CD8+ TEMRA cells were enriched using FACS. Blood was collected in EDTA tubes and processed within 24 hours, with PBMCs isolated through density gradient centrifugation. PBMCs intended for TCR sequencing were cryopreserved in liquid nitrogen and thawed later in a water bath at 37 degrees C. The sorted or isolated CD4+, CD8+ and CD8+ TEMRA cells had a purity of 90% or higher. Taken from cysteine to phenylalanine, the CDR3 has 18 residues. The only DNA kept is the CDR3, 54 bases in frame from the first base. After removal of 6 bases from V and 4 bases from J, the junction retains 16 bases not matched to a gene.

RNA was extracted using the RNeasy kit, and roughly 0.45 to 1 ug of the RNA was reverse transcribed with random hexamers. The immunoSEQ multiplex PCR assay, covering 54 Vbeta and 13 Jbeta segments, was used to amplify TCR beta CDR3 regions. PCR amplification bias was corrected by using a synthetic template baseline for primer optimization and computational correction. The paper's processing steps were these. Reads were annotated to V, D and J genes per IMGT and analyzed with immunoSEQ Analyzer, keeping only productive sequences. To calculate clonality, Shannon entropy was normalized by log2 of the number of productive unique sequences and then subtracted from one. Public and private clones were assessed among the 100 most prevalent clones of each patient and control. A clone was defined as Susac-specific if it was absent from the healthy and MS cohorts, from some 980 published viral clones and from other ImmuneACCESS disease sequences. TCRdb reran the public reads through fastp at Q25 and MiXCR, keeping productive beta chains. Each record represents a unique CDR3 protein, reported with the most common genes and DNA among its rows. The V and J calls, along with clone size, are taken from TCRdb and not from the paper's own processing. This sample lists around 190,000 distinct CDR3 sequences; over 85% were detected once. Of the sample, less than 0.11% falls within the top ten clones.

This sequence originates from a human donor in good health. The sequence joins TRBV23-1 to TRBJ1-2, with TRBD1 identical over 11 junction bases. TRBV23-1 is assigned to the ORF class and has an uncertain function. The specimen sequenced was CD4+ T cells from PBMCs. This receptor has the CDR3 CASRTPGQGAALLYGYTF. At the DNA level, the sequence is TGCGCCAGCAGGACTCCTGGACAGGGGGCGGCTCTCCTCTATGGCTACACCTTC.